Listed below are T cell receptor beta chains from one sample, sequenced in a study of T-cell memory formation after mild COVID-19. TCRdb recomputed calls from the 5' RACE reads with MiXCR, one row per CDR3 protein. The profile shows roughly 600,000 distinct CDR3 sequences, approximately 19% of them singletons. Sequenced: PBMCs or a T cell subset sorted from them (not recorded which). Receptors originate from an adult woman who had mild COVID-19 (a few samples of this study predate the infection). Cell type and time point are not known. CDR3s include the opening cysteine and the closing phenylalanine or tryptophan. Each record gives: clone size, V gene, D gene, J gene, CDR3 protein, CDR3 DNA. The D gene is left open where the match is weak. Only some rows state a clone size, as once, few, many or a class for expanded clones.

>few|TRBV27|.|TRBJ2-3
CASTFQPGSGTDTQYF
TGTGCCAGCACCTTCCAACCGGGGTCAGGCACAGATACGCAGTATTTT
>few|TRBV20-1|.|TRBJ2-4
CSADQGGDIQYF
TGCAGTGCGGATCAGGGGGGGGACATTCAGTACTTC
>few|TRBV24-1|.|TRBJ2-7
CATSDSGLVHEQYF
TGTGCCACCTCAGACAGCGGTCTCGTGCACGAGCAGTACTTC
>many|TRBV12-3/TRBV12-4|.|TRBJ2-5
CASSFGVETQYF
TGTGCCAGCAGCTTTGGGGTGGAGACCCAGTACTTC
>few|TRBV7-2|.|TRBJ2-1
CASSTSTGLLEQFF
TGTGCCAGCAGCACCTCGACAGGCCTGCTGGAGCAGTTCTTC
>few|TRBV2|.|TRBJ1-1
CASSGETGNTEAFF
TGTGCCAGCAGTGGGGAAACAGGGAACACTGAAGCTTTCTTT
>.|TRBV4-1|TRBD2|TRBJ2-1
CASSQPFGQAKLKSGRGDEQFF
TGCGCCAGCAGCCAACCGTTCGGACAGGCGAAACTGAAGAGCGGGAGGGGCGATGAGCAGTTCTTC
>.|TRBV6-1|.|TRBJ1-2
CASSEWWSDLNYGYTF
TGTGCCAGCAGTGAATGGTGGTCAGACCTTAACTATGGCTACACCTTC
>few|TRBV25-1|TRBD1|TRBJ2-1
CASTRQGRGNEQFF
TGTGCCAGCACCAGACAGGGAAGGGGCAATGAGCAGTTCTTC
>many|TRBV5-1|.|TRBJ2-7
CASSFTTGNYEQYF
TGCGCCAGCAGCTTCACCACGGGGAATTACGAGCAGTACTTC
>.|TRBV29-1|TRBD2|TRBJ2-7
CSVEERGGAYEQYF
TGCAGCGTTGAAGAGCGGGGGGGCGCTTACGAGCAGTACTTC
>.|TRBV12-3/TRBV12-4|.|TRBJ1-2
CASREGPGGYTF
TGTGCCAGCAGAGAGGGTCCAGGTGGCTACACCTTC
>few|TRBV12-3/TRBV12-4|.|TRBJ2-1
CASSLAPSSYNEQFF
TGTGCCAGCAGTCTTGCTCCTAGCTCCTACAATGAGCAGTTCTTC
>.|TRBV29-1|.|TRBJ2-1
CSVVPGIQANEQFF
TGCAGCGTTGTTCCAGGTATTCAAGCCAATGAGCAGTTCTTC
>.|TRBV29-1|TRBD1|TRBJ2-7
CSARQGTTYEQYF
TGCAGCGCCAGACAGGGGACCACCTACGAGCAGTACTTC
>few|TRBV4-3|.|TRBJ2-1
CASSQEATSSYNEQFF
TGCGCCAGCAGCCAAGAAGCGACGAGCTCCTACAATGAGCAGTTCTTC
>few|TRBV5-1|.|TRBJ2-1
CASSGGAGYNEQFF
TGCGCCAGCAGCGGCGGGGCGGGATACAATGAGCAGTTCTTC
>.|TRBV7-2|TRBD2|TRBJ2-5
CASSSGLAGVRETQYF
TGTGCCAGCAGCTCGGGACTAGCGGGGGTCAGGGAGACCCAGTACTTC
>few|TRBV3-1|.|TRBJ2-7
CASSQFPPDSLLFYEQYF
TGTGCCAGCAGCCAATTCCCGCCGGACAGCCTCCTGTTCTACGAGCAGTACTTC
>few|TRBV15|.|TRBJ2-3
CATSRNRADTQYF
TGTGCCACCAGCAGGAACCGGGCGGATACGCAGTATTTT
>.|TRBV2|.|TRBJ2-1
CASRRDVNNEQFF
TGTGCCAGCAGGCGGGACGTAAACAATGAGCAGTTCTTC
>few|TRBV4-2|TRBD1|TRBJ1-1
CASSQVGQGKAFF
TGTGCCAGCAGCCAAGTTGGACAGGGTAAAGCTTTCTTT
>few|TRBV24-1|.|TRBJ2-5
CATSEGRVRETQYF
TGTGCCACCAGTGAGGGCAGGGTAAGAGAGACCCAGTACTTC
>.|TRBV5-1|.|TRBJ1-1
CANQGHPLRTEAFF
TGCGCCAACCAGGGACACCCCTTGCGTACTGAAGCTTTCTTT
>.|TRBV5-8|.|TRBJ1-1
CASSFREGRQAFF
TGTGCCAGCAGCTTTAGGGAGGGGCGTCAAGCTTTCTTT
>.|TRBV18|TRBD2|TRBJ2-2
CASSPPSGRANTGELFF
TGTGCCAGCTCACCACCTAGCGGGAGGGCGAACACCGGGGAGCTGTTTTTT
>few|TRBV11-2|.|TRBJ2-7
CASSLALTTEF
TGTGCCAGCAGCTTAGCTCTGACCACAGAATTC
>.|TRBV7-2|.|TRBJ1-1
CASSILRKNTEAFF
TGTGCCAGCAGTATTTTGAGGAAGAACACTGAAGCTTTCTTT
>.|TRBV29-1|TRBD1|TRBJ2-5
CSVVTGGQETQYF
TGCAGCGTTGTGACAGGGGGCCAAGAGACCCAGTACTTC
>few|TRBV24-1|TRBD2|TRBJ2-2
CATSDKASGRRELFF
TGTGCCACCAGTGATAAGGCTAGCGGGAGGCGGGAGCTGTTTTTT
>.|TRBV7-9|.|TRBJ2-7
CASSPRDEQYF
TGTGCCAGCAGCCCTCGGGACGAGCAGTACTTC
>few|TRBV5-6|.|TRBJ2-5
CASSLGAGVFRETQYF
TGTGCCAGCAGCTTGGGGGCAGGGGTCTTCAGGGAGACCCAGTACTTC
>.|TRBV5-5|.|TRBJ2-2
CASSLLVSGELFF
TGTGCCAGCAGCTTGCTAGTTTCCGGGGAGCTGTTTTTT
>few|TRBV11-2|TRBD1|TRBJ1-2
CASSLTTRGPYTF
TGTGCCAGCAGCTTAACAACCAGGGGGCCCTACACCTTC
>few|TRBV7-9|.|TRBJ1-3
CASSLLQGNTIYF
TGTGCCAGCAGCTTACTACAGGGAAACACCATATATTTT
>.|TRBV20-1|TRBD1|TRBJ1-5
CSARAGTGLNQPQHF
TGCAGTGCCCGAGCCGGGACAGGGTTAAACCAGCCCCAGCATTTT
>many|TRBV18|.|TRBJ2-5
CASSPNSQETQYF
TGTGCCAGCTCACCAAACAGCCAAGAGACCCAGTACTTC
>.|TRBV12-3/TRBV12-4|.|TRBJ1-1
CASSADLKGTEAFF
TGTGCCAGCAGTGCTGATTTGAAGGGGACTGAAGCTTTCTTT
>.|TRBV19|.|TRBJ1-2
CASSITLREIYGYTF
TGTGCCAGTAGTATAACTCTCAGGGAGATCTATGGCTACACCTTC
>.|TRBV5-5|.|TRBJ1-2
CASSSDREEVYGYTF
TGTGCCAGCAGCTCAGACCGGGAGGAGGTCTATGGCTACACCTTC
>.|TRBV7-9|TRBD1|TRBJ1-5
CASSPGQGANQPQHF
TGTGCCAGCAGCCCGGGACAGGGGGCGAATCAGCCCCAGCATTTT
>.|TRBV9|TRBD1|TRBJ2-2
CASSVFTGAAGELFF
TGTGCCAGCAGCGTTTTCACAGGGGCAGCCGGGGAGCTGTTTTTT
>.|TRBV15|.|TRBJ2-6
CATSRAVTDFSGANVLTF
TGTGCCACCAGCAGAGCCGTGACAGACTTCTCTGGGGCCAACGTCCTGACTTTC
>few|TRBV20-1|.|TRBJ1-6
CSASSGYMVPLHF
TGCAGTGCTAGTTCGGGTTATATGGTCCCCCTCCACTTT
>few|TRBV3-1|TRBD1|TRBJ2-7
CASSHYRGYEQYF
TGTGCCAGCAGCCACTACAGGGGTTACGAGCAGTACTTC
>few|TRBV5-4|.|TRBJ2-7
CASSFEFPYEQYF
TGTGCCAGCAGCTTTGAGTTTCCCTACGAGCAGTACTTC
>many|TRBV4-1|.|TRBJ1-2
CASSLPERSYYGYTF
TGCGCCAGCAGCCTCCCGGAGAGGTCCTACTATGGCTACACCTTC
>.|TRBV12-3/TRBV12-4|.|TRBJ1-1
CASPAWQSNTEAFF
TGTGCCAGCCCCGCTTGGCAGTCGAACACTGAAGCTTTCTTT
>.|TRBV5-1|TRBD2|TRBJ2-7
CASSEGTSGRYEQYF
TGCGCCAGCAGCGAGGGGACTAGCGGGCGGTACGAGCAGTACTTC
>few|TRBV18|.|TRBJ1-1
CASSPLYSSNTEAFF
TGTGCCAGCTCACCCCTCTACAGTTCGAACACTGAAGCTTTCTTT
>.|TRBV4-1|TRBD2|TRBJ2-2
CASSAETSGRKAGELFF
TGCGCCAGCAGCGCCGAGACTAGCGGGAGAAAGGCCGGGGAGCTGTTTTTT